A selection of T cell receptor beta chains follows, all from one sample in a study of T cell repertoires in cytomegalovirus infection. What these receptors recognize is not known. TCRdb fed the reads into MiXCR, producing one record per CDR3 protein. The table lists around 710,000 distinct CDR3 sequences, 25% to 35% of them singletons. Sequencing was performed on cultured CD8+ T cells from PBMCs, taken from culture after CMV antigen stimulation. The receptor source for this set is a human donor in good health (CMV status not recorded). Some clones in this sample may be carry-over from other donors' samples. CDR3s include the opening cysteine and the closing phenylalanine or tryptophan. A D gene is named only where the DNA matches it firmly. Clone size is shown for a subset of rows, as once, few, many or a class of expanded clone.

>TRBV4-1|TRBJ2-1|-|few
CASSQDSGPVNEQFF
TGCGCCAGCAGCCAAGATAGTGGACCTGTCAATGAGCAGTTCTTC
>TRBV7-9|TRBJ2-5|-|few
CASEPPRGTQYF
TGTGCCAGCGAGCCTCCTAGGGGGACCCAGTACTTC
>TRBV20-1|TRBJ2-1|-|-
CSARDLVSSNEQFF
TGCAGTGCTAGAGATCTAGTCAGTTCAAATGAGCAGTTCTTC
>TRBV12-3/TRBV12-4|TRBJ2-1|-|few
CASSLDLVGPDHSYNEQFF
TGTGCCAGCAGTTTAGATTTAGTGGGTCCCGACCATTCCTACAATGAGCAGTTCTTC
>TRBV27|TRBJ1-6|-|-
CASSSQGKNSPLHF
TGTGCCAGCAGTTCCCAGGGTAAAAATTCACCCCTCCACTTT
>TRBV6-2/TRBV6-3|TRBJ1-1|-|-
CASSYSRQYAPEAFF
TGTGCCAGCAGTTACTCGCGGCAGTACGCCCCTGAAGCTTTCTTT
>TRBV25-1|TRBJ1-3|-|-
CASSEYPAAESGNTIYF
TGTGCCAGCAGTGAATACCCTGCAGCCGAATCTGGAAACACCATATATTTT
>TRBV7-2|TRBJ1-6|-|many
CASSLIPASDNSPLHF
TGTGCCAGCAGCTTAATCCCCGCGTCGGATAATTCACCCCTCCACTTT
>TRBV27|TRBJ2-3|-|-
CASSLSRSTDTQYF
TGTGCCAGCAGTTTATCCAGGAGCACAGATACGCAGTATTTT
>TRBV7-9|TRBJ2-2|TRBD1|-
CASSLAQDRPPWAGELFF
TGTGCCAGCAGCTTAGCCCAGGACAGGCCCCCTTGGGCCGGGGAGCTGTTTTTT
>TRBV20-1|TRBJ1-2|-|once
CSAPDPGTSRGYTF
TGCAGTGCTCCTGACCCGGGGACAAGTCGGGGCTACACCTTC
>TRBV7-8|TRBJ2-3|TRBD1|-
CASTVHNRGTDTQYF
TGTGCCAGCACCGTCCACAACAGGGGTACAGATACGCAGTATTTT
>TRBV29-1|TRBJ1-2|-|-
CSVEKGGDYGYTF
TGCAGCGTTGAAAAAGGGGGGGACTATGGCTACACCTTC
>TRBV7-9|TRBJ2-7|-|-
CASSSQWYEQYF
TGTGCCAGCAGCTCTCAGTGGTACGAGCAGTACTTC
>TRBV10-2|TRBJ2-7|TRBD1|-
CASRLGTGPAYEQYF
TGCGCCAGCAGATTAGGGACAGGGCCGGCCTACGAGCAGTACTTC
>TRBV5-6|TRBJ1-6|-|-
CASSLGYGINSPLHF
TGTGCCAGCAGCTTGGGTTACGGGATTAACTCACCCCTCCACTTT
>TRBV6-6|TRBJ1-1|-|few
CASEGGNEAFF
TGTGCCAGCGAAGGGGGAAATGAAGCTTTCTTT
>TRBV14|TRBJ2-5|-|once
CASSHAEGQETQYF
TGTGCCAGCAGCCATGCAGAAGGGCAAGAGACCCAGTACTTC
>TRBV6-1|TRBJ2-7|-|-
CASSASLGHPPYEQYF
TGTGCCAGCAGTGCCTCGCTAGGACACCCTCCCTACGAGCAGTACTTC
>TRBV28|TRBJ1-2|-|few
CASSTDQGTYGYTF
TGTGCCAGCAGTACCGATCAGGGGACCTATGGCTACACCTTC
>TRBV10-3|TRBJ1-1|TRBD1|-
CATRDREHLDRGNTEAFF
TGTGCCACCCGGGACAGGGAACATCTCGATCGAGGGAACACTGAAGCTTTCTTT
>TRBV12-3/TRBV12-4|TRBJ2-2|TRBD2|many
CASSPLAGGPTGELFF
TGTGCCAGCAGTCCGCTAGCGGGGGGGCCAACCGGGGAGCTGTTTTTT
>TRBV7-9|TRBJ1-2|TRBD1|few
CASSPTPDRDNGYTF
TGTGCCAGCAGCCCTACACCGGACAGGGATAATGGCTACACCTTC
>TRBV6-2/TRBV6-3|TRBJ2-3|-|few
CATMILRTDTQYF
TGTGCCACCATGATCCTGCGCACAGATACGCAGTATTTT
>TRBV24-1|TRBJ2-1|TRBD2|few
CATSDLSGGLATYNEQFF
TGTGCCACCAGTGATTTGAGTGGGGGACTAGCGACCTACAATGAGCAGTTCTTC
>TRBV7-9|TRBJ1-2|-|few
CASSTRGPDYGYTF
TGTGCCAGCAGCACCCGGGGGCCGGACTATGGCTACACCTTC
>TRBV7-9|TRBJ1-2|-|-
CASSPSSPRDRGNYGYTF
TGTGCCAGCAGCCCCTCCTCGCCCCGGGACCGAGGGAACTATGGCTACACCTTC
>TRBV7-6|TRBJ1-3|-|many
CASSQEWGDPGNTIYF
TGTGCCAGCAGCCAAGAGTGGGGGGACCCTGGAAACACCATATATTTT
>TRBV20-1|TRBJ1-2|-|few
CSARDPRELNYGYTF
TGCAGTGCTAGAGATCCCCGAGAACTTAACTATGGCTACACCTTC
>TRBV19|TRBJ2-1|TRBD2|-
CASSILGGAYEQFF
TGTGCCAGTAGTATACTCGGGGGGGCCTATGAGCAGTTCTTC
>TRBV29-1|TRBJ1-2|TRBD1|-
CSARTGDYGYTF
TGCAGTGCACGGACAGGGGACTATGGCTACACCTTC
>TRBV19|TRBJ2-3|TRBD2|-
CASSSGWGLAGGLTLGDTQYF
TGTGCCAGTAGTAGCGGGTGGGGACTAGCGGGAGGACTAACCCTCGGGGATACGCAGTATTTT
>TRBV7-8|TRBJ2-5|-|many
CASSFEYLQETQYF
TGTGCCAGCAGCTTCGAGTACCTCCAAGAGACCCAGTACTTC
>TRBV7-6|TRBJ1-1|TRBD1|-
CASSLGPVRGATEAFF
TGTGCCAGCAGCTTAGGCCCTGTCAGGGGGGCCACTGAAGCTTTCTTT
>TRBV7-9|TRBJ2-1|TRBD2|-
CASSDPLLAGYVF
TGTGCCAGCAGCGACCCACTACTAGCGGGGTATGTCTTC
>TRBV7-6|TRBJ1-2|-|-
CASSKQTDYGYTF
TGTGCCAGCAGCAAACAGACAGATTATGGCTACACCTTC